Below, 19 T cell receptor beta chains from the same sample are listed, as sequenced in a study of blood T cell repertoires in COVID-19 (dated by TCRdb to 2019 to 2021). Library creation used the immunoSEQ multiplex PCR assay. The clones in this table, taken by TCRdb from immuneACCESS, are in-frame only. Not every clone is retained; where verified, under half of the shortfall comes from an unresolved V gene, and the cause of the rest is unknown. The sample yields roughly 250,000 clones; more than 85% were counted once. The ten largest clones take up more than 0.75% of the sample. The sequencing sample was made of peripheral blood. The source of these receptors is a man younger than 40 with acute or convalescent COVID-19.

The chain employs TRBV2 and TRBJ1-3; 7 positions match TRBD1. In germline, CDR1 is SNHLY, CDR2 FYNNEI. The CDR3 sequence is 15 residues long. Germline trimming cut 5 bases from V and 2 bases from J; bases unmatched to any gene: 6. The CDR3 DNA reads TGTGCCAGCAGTAAAAACAGGGGAACTGGAAACACCATATATTTT. It specifies CASSKNRGTGNTIYF.

This clone was detected only once. CDR3 protein: CASSIRLAGVSYEQYF. CDR3 sequence (DNA): TGTGCCAGCAGCATCAGACTAGCGGGGGTTTCCTACGAGCAGTACTTC. The rearrangement uses TRBV5-6 and TRBJ2-7; 12 bases match TRBD2. This CDR3 spans 16 amino acids. V lost 4 bases, J lost 1 base, and 6 bases stayed unmatched. Germline V gene sequence: CDR1 SGHDT, CDR2 YYEEEE.

The rearrangement joins TRBV19 to TRBJ1-1; 10 bases agree with TRBD1. J lost 2 bases, V lost 5 bases, and 2 bases had no gene match. Germline V gives CDR1 LNHDA, CDR2 SQIVND (reference sequence). This CDR3 spans 14 amino acids. The CDR3, as DNA: TGTGCCAGTAGTCAGACAGGGGGCAACACTGAAGCTTTCTTT. Protein: CASSQTGGNTEAFF.

This clone appeared a few times. This chain joins TRBV19 and TRBJ1-2; 7 bases line up with TRBD1. Per germline, CDR1 LNHDA and CDR2 SQIVND (reference sequence). The CDR3 has 15 residues. J gave up 4 bases and V 7 bases, and 12 bases lay outside the gene matches. The CDR3 is CASTLKGQTFYGYTF. The CDR3 DNA is TGTGCCAGTACCTTAAAGGGACAGACTTTCTATGGCTACACCTTC.

The chain joins TRBV24-1 to TRBJ1-5, with D uncertain. Germline loops: CDR1 KGHDR, CDR2 SFDVKD. The V gene lost 2 bases and the J gene lost 7 bases, with 11 bases spanning the gap. The CDR3 covers 14 residues. The CDR3 spells CATSDSVVGQPQHF. The DNA for the CDR3 is TGTGCCACCAGTGATTCGGTGGTGGGCCAGCCCCAGCATTTT.

This clone was seen only once. V is TRBV30 and J is TRBJ2-4; the match to TRBD1 covers 8 bases. The germline V gene has CDR1 GTSNPN and CDR2 SVGIG (reference sequence). V gave up 5 bases and J gave up 6 bases; unmatched junction bases: 3. CDR3 size: 12 residues. CDR3 in amino acids: CAWGTGANIQYF. The CDR3 nucleotides read TGTGCCTGGGGGACAGGCGCAAACATTCAGTACTTC. Full variable domain (outside the CDR3, taken from reference TRBV30 and TRBJ2-4): SQTIHQWPATLVQPVGSPLSLECTVEGTSNPNLYWYRQAAGRGLQLLFYSVGIGQISSEVPQNLSASRPQDRQFILSSKKLLLSDSGFYLCAWGTGANIQYFGAGTRLSVL.

The chain employs TRBV7-9 and TRBJ2-1; no clear D gene. Germline assignment: CDR1 SEHNR and CDR2 FQNEAQ (reference sequence). The CDR3 has 15 residues. The V gene lost 0 bases and the J gene lost 1 base, with 7 bases spanning the gap. For the CDR3, the DNA is TGTGCCAGCAGCTTAGCAGCGTCATCCTACAATGAGCAGTTCTTC. Protein product: CASSLAASSYNEQFF.

The chain uses TRBV4-2 and TRBJ2-1, with 10 bases that match TRBD2. Losses at the gene ends were 4 bases for V and 8 bases for J; bases not matched to a gene: 5. The CDR3 has 14 residues. Germline CDR1 and CDR2: LGHNA and YNFKEQ. CDR3 sequence: CASSPTSGEDEQFF. CDR3 nucleotides: TGTGCCAGCAGCCCTACTAGCGGGGAGGATGAGCAGTTCTTC.

J is TRBJ1-1 and V is TRBV11-2; D unresolved. Trimming cost V 5 bases and J 6 bases, with 16 bases left between them. The CDR3 covers 14 residues. Germline CDR1 reads SGHAT; CDR2 reads FQNNGV. The CDR3 nucleotides read TGTGCCAGCAGCCCGAATTCAGTGGGCTCTGAAGCTTTCTTT. It is translated as CASSPNSVGSEAFF.

This clone was seen once. The chain links TRBV19 to TRBJ2-3, with D unclear. V was cut by 0 bases and J by 3 bases, with 7 bases left in between. Germline CDR1 LNHDA, CDR2 SQIVND (reference sequence). This CDR3 contains 14 residues. The CDR3 region is CASSIDHATDTQYF. CDR3 DNA sequence: TGTGCCAGTAGTATAGATCATGCGACAGATACGCAGTATTTT. Variable domain in full (rest from reference TRBV19 and TRBJ2-3): DGGITQSPKYLFRKEGQNVTLSCEQNLNHDAMYWYRQDPGQGLRLIYYSQIVNDFQKGDIAEGYSVSREKKESFPLTVTSAQKNPTAFYLCASSIDHATDTQYFGPGTRLTVL.

The J gene is TRBJ2-2, the V gene TRBV15; TRBD1 is a possible D gene (5 bases). The CDR3 sequence is 16 residues long. The V and J ends lost 0 bases and 1 base respectively, with 9 bases between them. The germline CDR1 and CDR2 sequences are LNHNV and YYDKDF (reference sequence). CDR3 nucleotide sequence: TGTGCCACCAGCAGAGACCCAGGACAGAACACCGGGGAGCTGTTTTTT. It translates to CATSRDPGQNTGELFF.

The rearrangement joins TRBV18 to TRBJ1-5; D unclear. Trimming removed 5 bases from V and 1 base from J, with 9 bases in between. In germline, CDR1 is KGHSH, CDR2 LQKENI. The CDR3 is made up of 14 amino acids. This chain's CDR3 is CASSTPRSNQPQHF. The DNA for the CDR3 is TGTGCCAGCTCAACTCCGCGGAGCAATCAGCCCCAGCATTTT.

The chain uses TRBV24-1 and TRBJ1-4; possible D gene TRBD1, 5 bases. Between the trimmed V and J ends, which lost 1 base and 0 bases, there was a span of 5 bases. Germline CDR1 reads KGHDR; CDR2 reads SFDVKD. This CDR3 is built from 15 residues. CDR3 protein: CATSDLGATNEKLFF. The CDR3 bases are TGTGCCACCAGTGATTTAGGGGCAACTAATGAAAAACTGTTTTTT.

The J gene is TRBJ2-7, the V gene TRBV5-4; TRBD1 matches 8 bases. The CDR3 has 15 residues. Germline V gene lookup returns CDR1 SGHNT and CDR2 YYREEE (reference sequence). V lost 7 bases and J lost 3; bases outside the gene matches: 12. CDR3 residues: CASSPGRGRIYEQYF. The CDR3 bases are TGTGCCAGCTCCCCTGGCAGGGGGCGAATCTACGAGCAGTACTTC.

V usage is TRBV23-1 and J usage is TRBJ2-3; possible D gene TRBD2, 6 bases. TRBV23-1 is noted as an ORF with a role that remains uncertain. The CDR3 runs 13 residues. V gave up 0 bases and J gave up 5 bases, with 6 bases separating them. The CDR3 sequence: CASSQSREDTQYF. The CDR3 DNA sequence: TGCGCCAGCAGTCAATCGCGGGAAGATACGCAGTATTTT.

V gene TRBV3-1 (or the pseudogene TRBV3-2) combines with J gene TRBJ2-7; 9 bases align to TRBD2. Losses at the gene ends were 1 base for V and 7 bases for J; bases not matched to a gene: 14. Germline values: CDR1 LGHDT, CDR2 YNNKEL (reference sequence). The CDR3 sequence is 17 residues long. The CDR3 loop is CASSQGWRLAGSGEQYF. CDR3 nucleotides: TGTGCCAGCAGCCAAGGATGGCGGCTAGCGGGGTCGGGAGAGCAGTACTTC.

This chain connects TRBV19 to TRBJ2-3; D not resolved. Between the trimmed V and J ends, which lost 7 bases and 6 bases, there was a span of 14 bases. This CDR3 is 13 amino acids long. CDR1 is LNHDA, CDR2 SQIVND, per germline (reference sequence). The CDR3 DNA is TGTGCCAGTAAACGTTCGGTTGAGGATACGCAGTATTTT. It is translated as CASKRSVEDTQYF.

Worth noting for this clone: Germline is not matched at one junction end, which may reflect a read error. The CDR3 spells CASTLGLARAYNEQFF. CDR3 bases: TGTGCCAGCACTTTAGGACTAGCGCGAGCCTACAATGAGCAGTTCTTC. This rearrangement joins TRBV28 to TRBJ2-1; 9 bases fit TRBD2. The CDR3 sequence is 16 residues long. The V gene's germline CDR1 is MDHEN and CDR2 SYDVKM.

This chain connects TRBV18 to TRBJ2-7, with TRBD2 as a possible D gene (5 bases). This CDR3 comprises 17 residues. The germline V gene has CDR1 KGHSH and CDR2 LQKENI. V gave up 6 bases and J gave up 6 bases, with 27 bases separating them. CDR3 DNA: TGTGCCAGCTCGCAAATATCAATATTGAGACTAAGTGGCGAGCAGTACTTC. It codes for CASSQISILRLSGEQYF.